The 8 T cell receptor beta chains below come from one sample, sequenced in a study of T cells in Graves' hyperthyroidism and ophthalmopathy. Regions amplified from RNA transcripts were the TCR beta CDR3 regions. First-round RT-PCR targeting the TCR CDR3 was performed with the HTBI primer set. TCRdb re-analysed the multiplex PCR reads in MiXCR, keeping a single row per CDR3 protein. The sample includes more than 500,000 distinct CDR3 sequences, 40% to 55% seen only once; the top ten take about 45%. Source material: peripheral blood or thyroid tissue (not recorded which). The receptors come from an adult woman with Graves' disease, either hyperthyroidism or ophthalmopathy (not recorded which).

The rearrangement joins TRBV9 to TRBJ2-7; D might be TRBD1 (5 bases). Between the trimmed V and J ends, which lost 3 bases and 3 bases, there was a span of 10 bases. Per the germline V gene, CDR1 is SGDLS and CDR2 is YYNGEE. The CDR3 loop spans 13 amino acids. As DNA, the CDR3 is TGTGCCAGCAGCGCCCAGGGAATCTACGAGCAGTACTTC. Amino acid sequence: CASSAQGIYEQYF.

Worth noting for this clonotype: A much bigger clone sits one base away, suggesting this may be a read error. This chain uses TRBV19 with TRBJ1-1; the D is unclear. This CDR3 spans 11 amino acids. In germline, CDR1 is LNHDA, CDR2 SQIVND (reference sequence). The CDR3 nucleotides are TGTGCCAGCATCTCATTAAGGGAAGCTTCCTTT. Translating it yields CASISLREASF.

This clonotype was observed many times. This sequence joins TRBV13 and TRBJ2-7; tentative D call: TRBD2 (5 bases). V was shortened by 3 bases and J by 0 bases, with 9 bases between the two germline ends. Per the germline V gene, CDR1 is PRHDT and CDR2 is FYEKMQ (reference sequence). The CDR3 covers 14 residues. The CDR3: CASSFGVSSYEQYF. The CDR3 DNA reads as TGTGCCAGCAGCTTCGGGGTAAGCTCCTACGAGCAGTACTTC.

The chain links TRBV5-1 to TRBJ1-4; D not certain. The CDR3 consists of 14 residues. Between the trimmed V and J ends, which lost 0 bases and 8 bases, there was a span of 11 bases. CDR1 is SGHRS and CDR2 is YFSETQ in the germline V gene. For the CDR3, the DNA is TGCGCCAGCAGCTTGGGGGAGAGGACCGAAAAACTGTTTTTT. It codes for CASSLGERTEKLFF.

V usage is TRBV29-1 and J usage is TRBJ1-3; D is undetermined. V lost 1 base and J 0 bases, leaving 7 bases between the germline ends. There are 14 residues in the CDR3. Germline V gene lookup returns CDR1 SQVTM and CDR2 ANQGSEA. CDR3 nucleotide sequence: TGCAGCGTTGAAGGGGAGAGCTCTGGAAACACCATATATTTT. Its translation: CSVEGESSGNTIYF.

This clonotype appeared once. A much larger clone differs from this one at a single base, so this may be a read error. The chain combines TRBV11-2 with TRBJ1-4; D unresolved. The CDR3 runs to 15 residues. Germline lookup yields CDR1 SGHAT and CDR2 FQNNGV. The CDR3 is CASSLRPAINGKLFF. In DNA, the CDR3 is TGTGCCAGCAGCTTAAGGCCCGCAATTAATGGAAAACTGTTTTTT. The whole variable domain, filled in from reference TRBV11-2 and TRBJ1-4, reads EAGVAQSPRYKIIEKRQSVAFWCNPISGHATLYWYQQILGQGPKLLIQFQNNGVVDDSQLPKDRFSAERLKGVDSTLKIQPAKLEDSAVYLCASSLRPAINGKLFFGSGTQLSVL.

This clonotype appeared many times. The CDR3 is CASSAPRGREVSGELFF. CDR3 sequence (DNA): TGTGCCAGCAGCGCTCCTAGGGGGCGAGAGGTTTCCGGGGAGCTGTTTTTT. The chain uses TRBV7-9 and TRBJ2-2, with 7 bases identical to TRBD1. From germline, CDR1 is SEHNR and CDR2 FQNEAQ (reference sequence). The CDR3 consists of 17 residues. J gave up 6 bases and V 5 bases, and 15 bases lay outside the gene matches.

As to this clonotype: The junction does not match germline at one end; this may be a read error. This rearrangement joins TRBV9 to TRBJ2-6, with 9 bases fitting TRBD1. CDR1 is SGDLS, CDR2 YYNGEE, per germline. This CDR3 is built from 14 residues. The CDR3 loop reads CASSEGTGRQIEAF. The CDR3 region has the DNA TGTGCCAGCAGCGAGGGGACAGGGAGACAGATTGAAGCTTTC.